Presented here are 15 T cell receptor beta chains from one specimen sequenced in a study of a mutant IDH1 vaccine in newly diagnosed glioma. These TCRs are of unknown antigen specificity. The time point was: week 47, end of study. All doses held 300 ug of mutant IDH1 20-mer peptide, with topical imiquimod. The table came from immunoSEQ multiplex PCR; TCRdb's copy has only in-frame clones and leaves some out. The data hold about 90,000 clones, with nearly 90% observed a single time. The material was PBMCs, obtained from a glioma patient whose treatment included an IDH1 peptide vaccine. All receptors derive from a woman aged 50 to 60 with glioma.

The J gene is TRBJ2-2, the V gene TRBV19; 7 positions agree with TRBD2. The junction had 18 bases not matched to a gene; V was cut back by 6 bases and J by 8 bases. Germline lookup yields CDR1 LNHDA and CDR2 SQIVND (reference sequence). The CDR3 loop spans 17 amino acids. CDR3 sequence: CASSGREVPSFRGELFF. The CDR3 DNA reads as TGTGCCAGTAGCGGCCGGGAGGTCCCCTCTTTTAGAGGGGAGCTGTTTTTT.

This chain joins TRBV4-2 and TRBJ2-7, with D tentatively TRBD1 (6 bases). Between the trimmed V and J ends, which lost 0 bases and 3 bases, there was a span of 9 bases. Germline V gene data show CDR1 as LGHNA and CDR2 as YNFKEQ. The CDR3 has 14 residues. The CDR3, as DNA: TGTGCCAGCAGCCAAGATCAAGGGGGCTACGAGCAGTACTTC. It specifies CASSQDQGGYEQYF.

This clone has just a few counts. The chain recombines TRBV18 with TRBJ1-1; D perhaps matches TRBD1 (6 bases). Trimming stripped 0 bases from V and 0 bases from J, with 11 bases between. Germline values: CDR1 KGHSH, CDR2 LQKENI. This CDR3 is 16 amino acids long. CDR3 nucleotide sequence: TGTGCCAGCTCACCACCTCGACAGGCGTTGAACACTGAAGCTTTCTTT. Residues: CASSPPRQALNTEAFF. The whole variable domain, filled in from reference TRBV18 and TRBJ1-1, reads NAGVMQNPRHLVRRRGQEARLRCSPMKGHSHVYWYRQLPEEGLKFMVYLQKENIIDESGMPKERFSAEFPKEGPSILRIQQVVRGDSAAYFCASSPPRQALNTEAFFGQGTRLTVV.

The chain employs TRBV10-2 and TRBJ2-3; 7 nucleotides align to TRBD2. V lost 6 bases, J lost 0 bases, and 12 bases stayed unmatched. CDR1 and CDR2 from the germline V gene are WSHSY and SAAADI. CDR3 length: 17 amino acids. CDR3 nucleotides: TGCGCCAGCAGGCGGGAGAGGGGAGCCTTTAGCACAGATACGCAGTATTTT. Amino acids: CASRRERGAFSTDTQYF.

This chain joins TRBV5-1 and TRBJ2-7, with TRBD1 matching 8 bases. V was pared by 4 bases and J by 0 bases, with 3 bases of the junction left unmatched. The germline CDR1 and CDR2 sequences are SGHRS and YFSETQ. This CDR3 spans 14 amino acids. In DNA form, the CDR3 reads TGCGCCAGCAGCACAACAGGGGGCTCCTACGAGCAGTACTTC. It translates to CASSTTGGSYEQYF.

CDR3 region: CASNSGNQPQHF. The CDR3 DNA reads TGTGCCAGCAACTCTGGGAACCAGCCCCAGCATTTT. The chain uses TRBV28 and TRBJ1-5; D is ambiguous. The CDR3 loop spans 12 amino acids. Germline CDR1 and CDR2: MDHEN and SYDVKM. Between the trimmed V and J ends, which lost 7 bases and 7 bases, there was a span of 11 bases.

This rearrangement joins TRBV30 to TRBJ1-5, with 11 bases matching TRBD1. The CDR3 totals 16 residues. Germline-derived CDR1 and CDR2 are GTSNPN and SVGIG (reference sequence). Unmatched junction bases numbered 6, after V lost 0 bases and J lost 5 bases. Here the CDR3 reads CAWSVLGTGGHQPQHF. As DNA, the CDR3 is TGTGCCTGGAGTGTACTCGGGACAGGGGGGCATCAGCCCCAGCATTTT.

The chain joins TRBV5-4 to TRBJ2-5, with 7 bases that match TRBD1. CDR3 length: 14 residues. The germline V gene encodes CDR1 SGHNT and CDR2 YYREEE (reference sequence). J lost 0 bases, V lost 3 bases, and 2 bases had no gene match. CDR3 amino acids: CASSWTGYQETQYF. The CDR3 DNA sequence: TGTGCCAGCAGCTGGACAGGTTACCAAGAGACCCAGTACTTC.

This chain joins TRBV6-1 and TRBJ1-5; D might be TRBD1 (5 bases). Trimming took off 2 bases at V and 2 bases at J, with 13 bases between the two ends. The germline V gene encodes CDR1 MNHNS and CDR2 SASEGT. The CDR3 consists of 16 residues. The CDR3 nucleotides are TGTGCCAGCAGTGAATCGGAGGGGTCGGGCAATCAGCCCCAGCATTTT. As protein: CASSESEGSGNQPQHF.

The V and J genes are TRBV28 and TRBJ2-2, with 10 bases that match TRBD1. The trim removed 7 bases at V and 4 bases at J, leaving 9 bases unmatched. The germline gives CDR1 MDHEN, CDR2 SYDVKM. CDR3 length: 16 residues. CDR3 residues: CASKPGQGLGTGELFF. The CDR3, as DNA: TGTGCCAGCAAGCCGGGACAGGGGTTGGGCACCGGGGAGCTGTTTTTT.

This chain connects TRBV5-1 to TRBJ2-7; 10 bases are shared with TRBD1. Germline V gene sequence: CDR1 SGHRS, CDR2 YFSETQ. The V segment lost 4 bases and the J segment 5 bases; nucleotides outside the gene matches: 3. The CDR3 runs to 13 residues. CDR3 bases: TGCGCCAGCAGCACGACAGGGGGCCACGAGCAGTACTTC. It encodes CASSTTGGHEQYF.

In this sample, this clone turned up once. The J gene is TRBJ1-5, the V gene TRBV28, with no clear D. The CDR3 runs to 12 residues. V was shortened by 5 bases and J by 9 bases, with 11 bases between the two germline ends. The V gene's germline CDR1 is MDHEN and CDR2 SYDVKM. CDR3: CASSQSLGPQHF. The CDR3 DNA sequence: TGTGCCAGCAGTCAGTCTTTGGGGCCCCAGCATTTT. The complete variable domain, with remaining parts taken from reference TRBV28 and TRBJ1-5, reads DVKVTQSSRYLVKRTGEKVFLECVQDMDHENMFWYRQDPGLGLRLIYFSYDVKMKEKGDIPEGYSVSREKKERFSLILESASTNQTSMYLCASSQSLGPQHFGDGTRLSIL.

V and J are TRBV6-6 and TRBJ1-5, with D possibly TRBD1 on 6 matching bases. The germline V gene encodes CDR1 MNHNY and CDR2 SVGAGI (reference sequence). V shed 2 bases and J shed 4 bases, with 12 bases lying between them. This CDR3 spans 15 amino acids. CDR3 sequence reads: CASSYDGQPNQPQHF. CDR3 DNA: TGTGCCAGCAGTTACGACGGACAGCCTAATCAGCCCCAGCATTTT.

V gene TRBV6-1 combines with J gene TRBJ1-1, with D possibly TRBD1 on 6 matching bases. This CDR3 contains 17 residues. The V gene lost 1 base and the J gene lost 4 bases, with 19 bases spanning the gap. CDR1 and CDR2 from the germline V gene are MNHNS and SASEGT. This CDR3 reads CASSEGVISRTVTEAFF. In DNA form, the CDR3 reads TGTGCCAGCAGTGAAGGGGTAATAAGCAGGACAGTCACTGAAGCTTTCTTT.

The rearrangement joins TRBV30 to TRBJ2-1, with D possibly TRBD2 on 5 matching bases. The CDR3 is made up of 14 amino acids. V was clipped by 7 bases and J by 4 bases, with 17 bases between them. Germline-derived CDR1 and CDR2 are GTSNPN and SVGIG (reference sequence). CDR3 residues: CASLGDSAYNEQFF. In DNA, the CDR3 is TGTGCCTCCCTAGGAGATAGCGCGTACAATGAGCAGTTCTTC.